This T cell receptor beta chain was captured in a study of blood T cell repertoires in COVID-19 (dated by TCRdb to 2020 to 2021). For the study in its entirety: Samples covering the acute and convalescent phases of COVID-19 were provided by collaborators in the United States, Italy and Spain. A freely available public database, intended as a resource for researchers studying the immune response to SARS-CoV-2, is where the repertoires were released. The prospective study material was composed of cDNA or gDNA derived from T cells, B-cell-depleted T cells, or PBMCs. The samples were drawn from two sources: the first 160 participants of the ongoing ImmuneRACE study, and fewer than 1,500 subjects contributed by 6 global collaborators. A de-identified subject ID, COVID-19 status, age in years and sex were almost always included in the sample metadata. The dataset comprised deeply sampled blood TCRbeta repertoires from subjects exposed to, actively infected with, or recovered from COVID-19. Where HLA class I and class II types were available, the types were taken from metadata supplied by the sample provider, not from assay-based typing.

The collaborating institutions used their own protocols to collect whole blood in K2EDTA tubes. For TCRbeta analysis, collaborator samples were shipped as frozen whole blood, as isolated PBMCs, or as DNA extracted from either sample type. Clipping removes 4 bases from V and 4 bases from J, with 7 as the unmatched junction base count. The CDR3, from cysteine to phenylalanine, totals 16 residues. The DNA shown is the 48-base CDR3, in frame from base 1. The germline V gene specifies MNHNS as CDR1 and SASEGT as CDR2. Turning to this clone: There is no known antigen for this receptor. No quality values exist for individual bases; no much larger clone is one base distant.

The research as a whole found: How much clinical and demographic metadata was included differed by source and by participant, and the metadata was provided uncurated.

TCRbeta CDR3 regions were amplified from genomic DNA by means of the immunoSEQ Assay, a bias-controlled multiplex PCR. Processing in the source paper ran as follows. Nucleated cell counts per sample were estimated from amplification of reference gene primers within the assay. To quantify the absolute abundance of each unique TCRbeta CDR3 rearrangement, sequence reads were collapsed and filtered. For each sample, productive Simpson clonality was calculated by taking the square root of Simpson's diversity index across productive rearrangements. The table was pulled from immuneACCESS by TCRdb, which kept in-frame rearrangements only. Such tables lose some clones; where checked, under half of the loss comes from unresolved V genes, and the rest has no known cause. V and J calls and clone size come straight from that table; D and trimming were deduced from the DNA. The sample has some 100,000 clones on record, roughly 89% of them singletons. The ten largest clonotypes hold over 15% of the sample.

The clonotype was recovered from a human donor with acute or convalescent COVID-19. The donor label of this sample is uncertain. Sequencing used peripheral blood. This chain joins TRBV6-1 to TRBJ2-1; the central 10 bases match TRBD2. This receptor carries the CDR3 CASSVGLAGVYNEQFF. At the DNA level, the sequence is TGTGCCAGCAGTGTAGGCCTAGCGGGGGTGTACAATGAGCAGTTCTTC.